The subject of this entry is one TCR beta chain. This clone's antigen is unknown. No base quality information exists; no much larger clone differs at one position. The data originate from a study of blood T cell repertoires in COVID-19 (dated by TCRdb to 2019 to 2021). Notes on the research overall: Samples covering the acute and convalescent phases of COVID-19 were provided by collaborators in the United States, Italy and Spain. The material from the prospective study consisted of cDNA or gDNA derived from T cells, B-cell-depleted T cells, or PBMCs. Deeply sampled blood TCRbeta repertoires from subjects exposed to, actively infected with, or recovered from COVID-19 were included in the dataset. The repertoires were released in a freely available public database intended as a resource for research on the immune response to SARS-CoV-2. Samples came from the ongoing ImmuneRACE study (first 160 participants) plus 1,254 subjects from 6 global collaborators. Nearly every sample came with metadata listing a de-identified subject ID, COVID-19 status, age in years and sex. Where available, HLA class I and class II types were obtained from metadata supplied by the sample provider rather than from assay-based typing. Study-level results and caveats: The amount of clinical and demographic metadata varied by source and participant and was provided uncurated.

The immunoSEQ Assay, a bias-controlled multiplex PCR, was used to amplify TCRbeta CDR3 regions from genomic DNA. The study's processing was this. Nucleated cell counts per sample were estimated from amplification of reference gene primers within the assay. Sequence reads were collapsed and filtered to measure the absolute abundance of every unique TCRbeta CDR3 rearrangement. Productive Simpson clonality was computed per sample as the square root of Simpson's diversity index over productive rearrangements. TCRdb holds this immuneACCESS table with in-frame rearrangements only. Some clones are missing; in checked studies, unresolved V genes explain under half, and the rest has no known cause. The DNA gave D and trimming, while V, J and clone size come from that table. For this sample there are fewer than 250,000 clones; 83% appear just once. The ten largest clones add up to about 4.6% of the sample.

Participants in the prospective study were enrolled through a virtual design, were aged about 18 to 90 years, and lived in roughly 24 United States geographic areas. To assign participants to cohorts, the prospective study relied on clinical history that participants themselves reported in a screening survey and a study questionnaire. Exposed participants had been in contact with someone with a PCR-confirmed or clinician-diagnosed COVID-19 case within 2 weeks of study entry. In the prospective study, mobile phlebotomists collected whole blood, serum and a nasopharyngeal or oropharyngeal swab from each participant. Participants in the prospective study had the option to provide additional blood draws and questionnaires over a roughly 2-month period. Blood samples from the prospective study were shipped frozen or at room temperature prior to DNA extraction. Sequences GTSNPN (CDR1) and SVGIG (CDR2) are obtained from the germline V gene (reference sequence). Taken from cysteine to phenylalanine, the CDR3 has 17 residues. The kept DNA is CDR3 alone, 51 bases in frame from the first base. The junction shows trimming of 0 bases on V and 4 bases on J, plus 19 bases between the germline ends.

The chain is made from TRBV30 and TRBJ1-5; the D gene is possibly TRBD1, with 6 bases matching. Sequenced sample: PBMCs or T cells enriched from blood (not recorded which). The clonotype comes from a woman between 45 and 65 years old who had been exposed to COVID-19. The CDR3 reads CAWSVQGPGPLNQPQHF. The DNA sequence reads TGTGCCTGGAGTGTACAGGGTCCAGGGCCCTTGAATCAGCCCCAGCATTTT.